The sequence of this T cell receptor (beta chain) was determined in a study of shared clonotypes between healthy human individuals. CD45RA+ naive and CD45RA-negative memory subsets were separated from CD4+ cells. Repertoires were generated with immunoSEQ multiplex PCR, while TCRdb's copy carries only in-frame clones and drops some. The sample records about 700,000 clones, about 74% being singletons. Germline lookup yields CDR1 MNHEY and CDR2 SVGAGI. Trimming pared 6 bases from V and 1 base from J, leaving 13 bases between. The CDR3 spans 15 residues. The sequence came from a woman in her twenties or thirties in good health. V is TRBV6-5 and J is TRBJ1-5; possibly TRBD1 for D (6 bases). Sequenced input: memory CD4+ T cells sorted from blood. Subset indicated: CD45RA-negative fraction. The CDR3 region is CASSRKGGSNQPQHF. The CDR3 DNA follows: TGTGCCAGCAGCCGGAAGGGGGGCAGCAATCAGCCCCAGCATTTT.